The subject of this entry is one T cell receptor beta chain. Its antigen is not known. This sample was taken from a study of T cells expressing NK-cell markers. Overall study: Out of eight donors sequenced, seven tested HCMV-seropositive and the remaining one seronegative.

TCRdb reworked the 5' RACE reads into one entry per CDR3 protein, no DNA. The sample table sets out around 100,000 distinct CDR3 sequences. CDR3 length equals 11 residues. Overall study results and limits: These same clonotypes (in several donors) also led the CD3+CD56-NKG2C+ fraction. No clear determination of HCMV specificity was made for expanded NKG2C+ T cell clones.

The material sequenced was blood T cells: a sorted CD56 or NKG2C T cell subset, CD4+ or CD8+ T cells, or bulk PBMC T cells (not recorded which). The sequence was collected from a woman aged 18 to 69 in good health. This chain links TRBV12-3 or TRBV12-4 with TRBJ2-7. The CDR3 protein is CASSLWGEQYF.